The next 10 T cell receptor beta chains were all read from a single sample in a study of identical twins. In TCRdb, the 5' RACE reads were re-called with MiXCR into one record per CDR3 protein. The sample has some 600,000 distinct CDR3 sequences; roughly 7.2% are singletons. This sample was shared with a second study, whose subject was yellow fever vaccine responses in identical twins.

Sample: PBMCs. These receptors were taken from a woman aged 18-29 years in good health.

This chain connects TRBV12-3 or TRBV12-4 to TRBJ2-7; 8 nucleotides align to TRBD2. The V gene end was trimmed by 2 bases and the J gene end by 6 bases; junction bases not matched to a gene: 6. The CDR3 is made up of 14 amino acids. The DNA for the CDR3 is TGTGCCAGCAGTTTACGACGGGAGGGCTTCGAGCAGTACTTC. It yields the protein CASSLRREGFEQYF.

V is TRBV12-3 or TRBV12-4 and J is TRBJ1-5; D gene ambiguous. CDR3 length equals 13 residues. V was shortened by 6 bases and J by 6 bases, with 12 bases between the two germline ends. CDR3 in amino acids: CASSRGGLQPQHF. The CDR3 nucleotides read TGTGCCAGCAGCCGAGGAGGGCTTCAGCCCCAGCATTTT.

This clonotype turned up a few times. The rearrangement joins TRBV9 to TRBJ2-1; 15 nucleotides line up with TRBD2. V was clipped by 2 bases and J by 10 bases; unmatched bases: 16. The CDR3 is 19 amino acids. The germline V gene has CDR1 SGDLS and CDR2 YYNGEE. The CDR3, as DNA: TGTGCCAGCAGCGTCGGACTAGCGGGGGGGACCGTCTCCCGAAGGGAGCAGTTCTTC. Translating it yields CASSVGLAGGTVSRREQFF.

This chain's CDR3 is CASSSIQGQSTDTQYF. CDR3 nucleotides: TGTGCCAGCAGCTCCATTCAGGGACAGAGCACAGATACGCAGTATTTT. The genes are TRBV9 and TRBJ2-3; 7 nucleotides line up with TRBD1. CDR1 is SGDLS and CDR2 is YYNGEE in the germline V gene. Germline trimming cut 4 bases from V and 0 bases from J; bases unmatched to any gene: 8. The CDR3 runs to 16 residues.

The rearrangement uses TRBV10-3 and TRBJ2-1, with 15 bases that match TRBD2. V lost 6 bases to trimming and J lost 10 bases; unmatched junction nucleotides: 4. This CDR3 spans 14 amino acids. Germline V CDR1 and CDR2: ENHRY, SYGVKD. The CDR3 DNA is TGTGCCATCAGCTTAGGACTAGCGGGGGGGGAGCAGTTCTTC. Protein product: CAISLGLAGGEQFF.

The V and J genes are TRBV5-1 and TRBJ2-5; D remains unclear. The CDR3 contains 15 residues. V lost 1 base and J 1 base, leaving 11 bases between the germline ends. Per the germline V gene, CDR1 is SGHRS and CDR2 is YFSETQ. The CDR3 nucleotides read TGCGCCAGCAGCTTGACTTTGAAGCCCCAAGAGACCCAGTACTTC. It codes for CASSLTLKPQETQYF. The variable domain in full, with the rest retrieved from reference TRBV5-1 and TRBJ2-5, is KAGVTQTPRYLIKTRGQQVTLSCSPISGHRSVSWYQQTPGQGLQFLFEYFSETQRNKGNFPGRFSGRQFSNSRSEMNVSTLELGDSALYLCASSLTLKPQETQYFGPGTRLLVL.

The rearrangement joins TRBV2 to TRBJ2-5, with TRBD1 identical over 8 bases. Germline CDR1 is SNHLY and CDR2 is FYNNEI. J was trimmed by 9 bases and V by 6 bases; bases with no gene match: 12. The CDR3 consists of 14 residues. CDR3 in amino acids: CASRRDRTQGPQYF. The CDR3 DNA follows: TGTGCCAGCAGGCGGGACAGGACCCAAGGGCCCCAGTACTTC.

This clonotype was seen at least ten times. The V call is TRBV29-1, the J call TRBJ2-5; 7 bases fit TRBD2. The CDR3 spans 14 residues. The ends lost 0 bases at V and 5 bases at J; junction bases unmatched: 6. Germline V gene sequence: CDR1 SQVTM, CDR2 ANQGSEA. CDR3 residues: CSVEDSGRDETQYF. CDR3 nucleotides: TGCAGCGTTGAAGATTCAGGGAGGGACGAGACCCAGTACTTC. Full variable domain (rest looked up from reference TRBV29-1 and TRBJ2-5): SAVISQKPSRDICQRGTSLTIQCQVDSQVTMMFWYRQQPGQSLTLIATANQGSEATYESGFVIDKFPISRPNLTFSTLTVSNMSPEDSSIYLCSVEDSGRDETQYFGPGTRLLVL.

Many counts were recorded for this clonotype. The CDR3 DNA reads as TGCGCCAGCAGCGAACTAGCGGGGAAAACTGGGACGCAGTATTTT. Translation gives CASSELAGKTGTQYF. The chain links TRBV5-1 to TRBJ2-3; 10 bases line up with TRBD2. The germline V gene encodes CDR1 SGHRS and CDR2 YFSETQ. The J segment lost 9 bases and the V segment lost 4 bases, leaving 11 bases of the junction unmatched. The CDR3 has 15 residues.

The chain carries TRBV5-6 and TRBJ1-5; the D gene is possibly TRBD1 (6 bases). Trimming removed 2 bases at V and 0 bases at J, with 12 bases between. This CDR3 contains 16 residues. The germline gives CDR1 SGHDT, CDR2 YYEEEE. CDR3 sequence reads: CASSFTGGLSNQPQHF. The CDR3 nucleotides read TGTGCCAGCAGCTTTACGGGGGGGCTTAGCAATCAGCCCCAGCATTTT.